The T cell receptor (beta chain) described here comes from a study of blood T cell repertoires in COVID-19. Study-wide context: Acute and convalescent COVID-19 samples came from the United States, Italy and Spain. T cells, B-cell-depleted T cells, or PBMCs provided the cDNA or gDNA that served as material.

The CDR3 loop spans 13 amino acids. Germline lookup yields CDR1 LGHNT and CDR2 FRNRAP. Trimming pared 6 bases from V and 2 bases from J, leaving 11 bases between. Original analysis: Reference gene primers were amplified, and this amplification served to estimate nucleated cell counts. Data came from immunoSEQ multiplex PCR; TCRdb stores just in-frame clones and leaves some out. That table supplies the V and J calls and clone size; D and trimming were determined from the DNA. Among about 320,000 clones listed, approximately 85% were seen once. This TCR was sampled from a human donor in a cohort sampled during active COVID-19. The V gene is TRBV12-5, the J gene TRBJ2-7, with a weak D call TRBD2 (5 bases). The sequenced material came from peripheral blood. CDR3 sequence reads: CASGSTNTYEQYF. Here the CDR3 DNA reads TGTGCTAGTGGCTCGACTAATACCTACGAGCAGTACTTC.